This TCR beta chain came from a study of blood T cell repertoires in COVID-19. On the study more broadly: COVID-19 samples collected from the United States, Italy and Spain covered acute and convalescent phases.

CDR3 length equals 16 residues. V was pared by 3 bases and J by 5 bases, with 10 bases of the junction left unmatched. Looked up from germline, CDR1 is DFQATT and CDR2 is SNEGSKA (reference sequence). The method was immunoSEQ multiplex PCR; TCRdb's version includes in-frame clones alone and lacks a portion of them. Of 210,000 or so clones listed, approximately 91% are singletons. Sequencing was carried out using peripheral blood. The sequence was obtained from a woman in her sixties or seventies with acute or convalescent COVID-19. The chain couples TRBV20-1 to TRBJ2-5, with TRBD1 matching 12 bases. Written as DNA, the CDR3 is TGCAGTGCTAGTCCCTTGGGACAGGGGGCGCGGGAGACCCAGTACTTC. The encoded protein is CSASPLGQGARETQYF.